A single sample is the source of the 17 T cell receptor beta chains below, sequenced in a study of blood T cell repertoires in COVID-19. TCRdb keeps only in-frame clones here, not all; method: immunoSEQ multiplex PCR. The table has about 140,000 clones, around 90% seen once; the top ten hold 1.5% to 2%. The sample taken for sequencing was peripheral blood. The receptors derive from a man aged 65 to 85 with acute or convalescent COVID-19.

V and J are TRBV19 and TRBJ1-5; TRBD1 matches at 7 bases. The CDR3 is 14 amino acids. The junction had 9 bases not matched to a gene; V was cut back by 6 bases and J by 7 bases. Germline V gives CDR1 LNHDA, CDR2 SQIVND (reference sequence). This chain's CDR3 is CASRLGQALQPQHF. In DNA form, the CDR3 reads TGTGCCAGTAGGCTCGGACAGGCACTCCAGCCCCAGCATTTT.

V is TRBV6-1 and J is TRBJ1-1; D gene uncertain. Trimming stripped 5 bases from V and 7 bases from J, with 14 bases between. The length of the CDR3 is 13 residues. CDR1 is MNHNS and CDR2 is SASEGT in the germline V gene. In nucleotides, the CDR3 is TGTGCCAGCAGTTCGCGACCCCGCGGTGAAGCTTTCTTT. Residues: CASSSRPRGEAFF.

The CDR3 here is CASSQGGGSGNTIYF. The CDR3 nucleotides read TGTGCCAGCAGCCAGGGAGGGGGCTCTGGAAACACCATATATTTT. The rearrangement links TRBV11-2 to TRBJ1-3; maybe TRBD1 (6 bases). Germline CDR1 SGHAT, CDR2 FQNNGV. Trimming took 5 bases from V and 0 from J, leaving 11 bases between them. CDR3 length: 15 residues.

The V call is TRBV27, the J call TRBJ1-5; TRBD1 matches at 9 bases. The V gene end was trimmed by 2 bases and the J gene end by 6 bases; junction bases not matched to a gene: 2. CDR1 is MNHEY, CDR2 SMNVEV, per germline (reference sequence). The CDR3 loop spans 14 amino acids. The CDR3 sequence is CASSLTGGRQPQHF. CDR3 bases: TGTGCCAGCAGTTTAACAGGGGGCCGTCAGCCCCAGCATTTT.

The rearrangement links TRBV6-5 to TRBJ1-1; 9 positions agree with TRBD1. CDR3 length equals 15 residues. The V gene's germline CDR1 is MNHEY and CDR2 SVGAGI. V gave up 4 bases and J gave up 6 bases; unmatched junction bases: 9. The CDR3 reads CASSLRPGQGSEAFF. The CDR3, as DNA: TGTGCCAGCAGTTTGCGACCGGGACAGGGCTCTGAAGCTTTCTTT.

This clone appeared once. V is TRBV5-8 and J is TRBJ1-2; the match to TRBD1 covers 7 bases. The J segment lost 6 bases and the V segment lost 0 bases, leaving 5 bases of the junction unmatched. CDR1 and CDR2 from the germline V gene are SGHTS and YDEGEE. The CDR3 has 14 amino acids. The CDR3 region is CASSLGQGAHGYTF. The CDR3 DNA is TGTGCCAGCAGCTTGGGACAGGGCGCTCATGGCTACACCTTC.

The gene calls are TRBV3-1 (or the pseudogene TRBV3-2) and TRBJ1-1; TRBD1 matches at 10 bases. With V trimmed by 4 bases and J by 5 bases, 7 bases remained unmatched. The CDR3 extends over 15 amino acids. The germline CDR1 and CDR2 sequences are LGHDT and YNNKEL (reference sequence). The CDR3 bases are TGTGCCAGCAGCCCACGGGACAGGGGTTATACTGAAGCTTTCTTT. Encoded protein: CASSPRDRGYTEAFF.

This clone was observed a handful of times. The chain recombines TRBV12-3 or TRBV12-4 with TRBJ1-1; D is unclear. CDR3 length: 13 amino acids. Trimming removed 7 bases at V and 0 bases at J, with 9 bases between. The CDR3: CASTENLNTEAFF. CDR3 DNA: TGTGCCAGCACCGAGAATTTGAACACTGAAGCTTTCTTT.

This clone was counted only a few times. Germline and junction disagree at one end, which may indicate a read error. The V call is TRBV4-2, the J call TRBJ2-7, with D tentatively TRBD1 (5 bases). In germline, CDR1 is LGHNA, CDR2 YNFKEQ. There are 14 residues in the CDR3. Written as DNA, the CDR3 is TGTGCCAGCAGCCGCCGAGACAGCTCCCACGAGCAGTACTTC. Translated, it gives CASSRRDSSHEQYF.

The rearrangement links TRBV2 to TRBJ2-7, with 16 bases that match TRBD2. The CDR3 consists of 16 residues. The junction had 10 bases not matched to a gene; V was cut back by 7 bases and J by 7 bases. In germline, CDR1 is SNHLY, CDR2 FYNNEI. The CDR3 protein is CASNPGLAGGPGEQYF. The CDR3 coding sequence is TGTGCCAGCAACCCGGGACTAGCGGGGGGGCCGGGAGAGCAGTACTTC.

The chain combines TRBV3-1 (or the pseudogene TRBV3-2) with TRBJ1-1, with 9 nucleotides matching TRBD1. The germline V gene has CDR1 LGHDT and CDR2 YNNKEL (reference sequence). The CDR3 is made up of 13 amino acids. Germline trimming cut 8 bases from V and 4 bases from J; bases unmatched to any gene: 5. This CDR3 is CASGQGQGTEAFF. CDR3 DNA: TGTGCCAGCGGACAGGGACAGGGCACTGAAGCTTTCTTT.

The V call is TRBV9, the J call TRBJ2-2; tentative D call: TRBD1 (6 bases). CDR3 length: 17 amino acids. The V end lost 0 bases, the J end lost 6 bases, and 18 bases lay between the germline ends. CDR1 and CDR2 from the germline V gene are SGDLS and YYNGEE. CDR3 bases: TGTGCCAGCAGCGTAGCAATACAGGGCACGGGGCCCGGGGAGCTGTTTTTT. Its protein product is CASSVAIQGTGPGELFF. Complete variable domain (other parts from reference TRBV9 and TRBJ2-2): DSGVTQTPKHLITATGQRVTLRCSPRSGDLSVYWYQQSLDQGLQFLIQYYNGEERAKGNILERFSAQQFPDLHSELNLSSLELGDSALYFCASSVAIQGTGPGELFFGEGSRLTVL.

V and J are TRBV7-9 and TRBJ1-4, with D perhaps matching TRBD1 (5 bases). Germline V gene lookup returns CDR1 SEHNR and CDR2 FQNEAQ (reference sequence). The CDR3 has 14 amino acids. The germline V and J ends were trimmed by 5 bases and 8 bases, with 15 bases remaining between them. In DNA, the CDR3 is TGTGCCAGCAGCCACCGGTTGGGGGGGGAAAAACTGTTTTTT. Translation gives CASSHRLGGEKLFF.

The gene calls are TRBV15 and TRBJ1-1; D is possibly TRBD1 (6 bases). Deletions cut 1 base from V and 7 bases from J, with 13 bases between. This CDR3 comprises 14 residues. Germline V lookup: CDR1 LNHNV, CDR2 YYDKDF (reference sequence). The CDR3 spells CATSRGGGWGEAFF. As DNA, the CDR3 is TGTGCCACCAGCAGAGGTGGGGGCTGGGGTGAAGCTTTCTTT.

This clone was detected a few times. The rearrangement joins TRBV27 to TRBJ2-7; D might be TRBD1 (5 bases). Germline CDR1 and CDR2: MNHEY and SMNVEV (reference sequence). V was cut by 6 bases and J by 6 bases, with 18 bases left in between. There are 14 residues in the CDR3. DNA of the CDR3: TGTGCCAGCAGCCCGATCAGGGTTGATCGCGAGCAGTACTTC. It codes for CASSPIRVDREQYF.

J is TRBJ1-2 and V is TRBV5-1; TRBD1 aligns across 7 bases. The germline CDR1 and CDR2 sequences are SGHRS and YFSETQ. The CDR3 extends over 15 amino acids. V lost 1 base to trimming and J lost 8 bases; unmatched junction nucleotides: 11. The CDR3 coding sequence is TGCGCCAGCAGCTTGACAGGGGCCCATGAAGCCGGCTACACCTTC. Encoded protein: CASSLTGAHEAGYTF.

This sequence joins TRBV14 and TRBJ2-1; D is uncertain. The CDR3 is made up of 14 amino acids. Germline V gives CDR1 SGHDN, CDR2 FVKESK. The V end lost 1 base, the J end lost 3 bases, and 7 bases lay between the germline ends. CDR3 in DNA: TGTGCCAGCAGCCAAGCGCTAGTCTACAATGAGCAGTTCTTC. It translates to CASSQALVYNEQFF.